This entry concerns a single T cell receptor beta chain. Its target is not known. The sample originates from a study of cytomegalovirus exposure and HLA in healthy donors. Whole-study results and caveats: In a later analysis, HLA-C alleles had the fewest associated TCRs, DRB1 alleles the most. A list of 150 to 200 TCR beta chains associated with cytomegalovirus was given. According to reports, the classifier identified cytomegalovirus status with high specificity and sensitivity. A later analysis showed that HLA-associated TCR beta chains had undergone more clonal expansion than equally common others.

CDR1 and CDR2 from the germline V gene are SEHNR and FQNEAQ (reference sequence). The CDR3 runs to 14 residues. The V segment lost 5 bases and the J segment 3 bases; nucleotides outside the gene matches: 6. The PCR had 60 Vbeta and 13 Jbeta primers. The method was immunoSEQ multiplex PCR; TCRdb's version includes in-frame clones alone and lacks a portion of them. The data show 200,000 to 250,000 clones, and the top ten clones hold roughly 1.2%. The specimen sequenced was PBMCs. The V call is TRBV7-9, the J call TRBJ2-7; 8 bases are a match to TRBD2. This receptor was taken from a girl aged 2 to 9 in good health and CMV-seropositive. CDR3: CASSPQRGSYEQYF. Here the CDR3 DNA reads TGTGCCAGCAGCCCGCAGCGGGGGAGCTACGAGCAGTACTTC.